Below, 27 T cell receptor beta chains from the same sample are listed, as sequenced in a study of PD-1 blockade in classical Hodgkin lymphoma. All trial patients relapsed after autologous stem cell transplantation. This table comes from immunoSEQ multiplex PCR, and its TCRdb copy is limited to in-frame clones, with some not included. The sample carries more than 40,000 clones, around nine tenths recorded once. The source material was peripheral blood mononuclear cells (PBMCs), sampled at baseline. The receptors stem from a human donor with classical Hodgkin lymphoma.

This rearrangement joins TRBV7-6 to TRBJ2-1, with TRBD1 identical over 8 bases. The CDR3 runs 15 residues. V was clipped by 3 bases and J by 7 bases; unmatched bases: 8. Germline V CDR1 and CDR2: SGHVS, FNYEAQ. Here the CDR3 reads CASSFNQGAWNEQFF. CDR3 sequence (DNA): TGTGCCAGCAGCTTCAATCAGGGGGCATGGAATGAGCAGTTCTTC.

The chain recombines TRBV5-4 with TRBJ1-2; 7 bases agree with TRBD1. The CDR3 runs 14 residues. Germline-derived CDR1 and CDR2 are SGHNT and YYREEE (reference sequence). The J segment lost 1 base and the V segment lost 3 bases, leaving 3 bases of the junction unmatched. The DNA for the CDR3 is TGTGCCAGCAGCTGGAACAGGGGTAACTATGGCTACACCTTC. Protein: CASSWNRGNYGYTF.

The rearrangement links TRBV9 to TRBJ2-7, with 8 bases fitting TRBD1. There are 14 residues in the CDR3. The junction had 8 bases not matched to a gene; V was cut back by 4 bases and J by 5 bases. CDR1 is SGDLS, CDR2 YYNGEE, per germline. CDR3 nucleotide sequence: TGTGCCAGCAGCTCCCGGACAGGGACCAACGAGCAGTACTTC. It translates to CASSSRTGTNEQYF.

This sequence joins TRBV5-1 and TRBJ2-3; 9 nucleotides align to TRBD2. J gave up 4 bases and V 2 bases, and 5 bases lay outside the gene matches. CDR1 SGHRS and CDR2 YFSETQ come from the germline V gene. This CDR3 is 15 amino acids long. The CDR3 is CASSLVSGSADTQYF. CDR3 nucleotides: TGCGCCAGCAGCTTAGTTAGCGGGAGCGCAGATACGCAGTATTTT. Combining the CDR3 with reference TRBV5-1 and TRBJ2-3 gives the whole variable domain KAGVTQTPRYLIKTRGQQVTLSCSPISGHRSVSWYQQTPGQGLQFLFEYFSETQRNKGNFPGRFSGRQFSNSRSEMNVSTLELGDSALYLCASSLVSGSADTQYFGPGTRLTVL.

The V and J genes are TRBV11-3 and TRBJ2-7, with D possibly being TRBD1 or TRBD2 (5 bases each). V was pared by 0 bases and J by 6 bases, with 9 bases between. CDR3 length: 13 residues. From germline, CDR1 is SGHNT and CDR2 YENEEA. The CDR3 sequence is CASSLEAGTEQYF. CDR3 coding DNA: TGTGCCAGCAGCTTAGAGGCAGGGACCGAGCAGTACTTC.

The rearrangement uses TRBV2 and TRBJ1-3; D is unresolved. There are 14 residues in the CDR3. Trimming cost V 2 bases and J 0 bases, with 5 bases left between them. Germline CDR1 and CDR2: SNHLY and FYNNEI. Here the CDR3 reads CASSELSSGNTIYF. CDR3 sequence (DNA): TGTGCCAGCAGTGAACTGAGCTCTGGAAACACCATATATTTT.

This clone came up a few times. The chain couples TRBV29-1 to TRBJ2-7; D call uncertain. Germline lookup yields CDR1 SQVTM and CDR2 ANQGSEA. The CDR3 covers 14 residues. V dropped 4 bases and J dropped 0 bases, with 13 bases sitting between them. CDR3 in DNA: TGCAGCGTTGGGGTGCTGGCACCCTCCTACGAGCAGTACTTC. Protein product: CSVGVLAPSYEQYF.

The DNA for the CDR3 is TGTGCCGGGGGTGGTGGGGAGGCCAACGTCCTGACTTTC. Its translation: CAGGGGEANVLTF. The chain is built from TRBV6-1 and TRBJ2-6; D could derive from TRBD1 or TRBD2 (5 bases each). This CDR3 region has 13 residues. V shed 11 bases and J shed 6 bases, with 14 bases lying between them. Looked up from germline, CDR1 is MNHNS and CDR2 is SASEGT.

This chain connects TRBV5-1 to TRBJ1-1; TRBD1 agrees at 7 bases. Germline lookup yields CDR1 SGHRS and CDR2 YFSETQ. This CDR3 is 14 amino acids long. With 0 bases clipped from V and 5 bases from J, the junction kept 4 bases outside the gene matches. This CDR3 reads CASSLAGRGTEAFF. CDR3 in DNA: TGCGCCAGCAGCTTGGCGGGCAGGGGGACTGAAGCTTTCTTT.

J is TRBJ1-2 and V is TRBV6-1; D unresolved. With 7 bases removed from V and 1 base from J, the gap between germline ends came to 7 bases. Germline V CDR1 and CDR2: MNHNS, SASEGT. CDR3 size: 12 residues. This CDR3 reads CASTGYNYGYTF. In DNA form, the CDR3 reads TGTGCCAGCACGGGGTATAACTATGGCTACACCTTC.

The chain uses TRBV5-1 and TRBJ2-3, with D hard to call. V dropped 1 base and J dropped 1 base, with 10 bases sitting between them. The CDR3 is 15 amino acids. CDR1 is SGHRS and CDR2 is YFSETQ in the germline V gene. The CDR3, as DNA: TGCGCCAGCAGCTTGAGGCAGGACCGCACAGATACGCAGTATTTT. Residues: CASSLRQDRTDTQYF.

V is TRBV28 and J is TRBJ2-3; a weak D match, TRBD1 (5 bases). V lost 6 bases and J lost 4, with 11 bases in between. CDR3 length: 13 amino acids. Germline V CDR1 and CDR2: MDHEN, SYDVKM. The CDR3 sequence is CASSRDRPDTQYF. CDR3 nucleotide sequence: TGTGCCAGCAGCCGCGACAGACCAGATACGCAGTATTTT.

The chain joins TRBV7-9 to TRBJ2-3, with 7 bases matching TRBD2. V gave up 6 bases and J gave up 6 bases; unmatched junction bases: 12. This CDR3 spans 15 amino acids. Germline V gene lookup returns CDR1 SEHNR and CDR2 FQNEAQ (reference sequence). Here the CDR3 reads CASRATSVGFDTQYF. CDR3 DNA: TGTGCCAGCAGGGCTACTAGCGTGGGGTTTGATACGCAGTATTTT.

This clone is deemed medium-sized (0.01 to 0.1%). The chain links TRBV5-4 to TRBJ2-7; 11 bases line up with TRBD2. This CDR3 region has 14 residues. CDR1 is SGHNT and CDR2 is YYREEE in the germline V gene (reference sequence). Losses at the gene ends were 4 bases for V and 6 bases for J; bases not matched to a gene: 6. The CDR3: CASSRLAGGFEQYF. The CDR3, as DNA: TGTGCCAGCAGCCGCCTAGCGGGAGGTTTCGAGCAGTACTTC.

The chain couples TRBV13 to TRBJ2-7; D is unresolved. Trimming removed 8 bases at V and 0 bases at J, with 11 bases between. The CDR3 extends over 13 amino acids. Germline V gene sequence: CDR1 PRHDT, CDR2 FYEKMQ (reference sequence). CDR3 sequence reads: CASQVGGSYEQYF. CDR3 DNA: TGTGCCAGCCAGGTGGGCGGCTCCTACGAGCAGTACTTC.

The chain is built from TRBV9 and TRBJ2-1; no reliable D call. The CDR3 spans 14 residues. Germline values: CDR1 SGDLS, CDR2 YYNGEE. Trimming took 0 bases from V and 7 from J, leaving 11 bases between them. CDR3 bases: TGTGCCAGCAGCGTAGCTACTGCGATTAATGAGCAGTTCTTC. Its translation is CASSVATAINEQFF.

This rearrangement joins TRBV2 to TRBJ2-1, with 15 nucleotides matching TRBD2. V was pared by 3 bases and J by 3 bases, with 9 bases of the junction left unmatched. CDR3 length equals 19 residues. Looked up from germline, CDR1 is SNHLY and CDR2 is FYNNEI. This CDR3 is CASSERTSGRARYYNEQFF. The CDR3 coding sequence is TGTGCCAGCAGTGAGAGGACTAGCGGGAGGGCCAGATACTACAATGAGCAGTTCTTC.

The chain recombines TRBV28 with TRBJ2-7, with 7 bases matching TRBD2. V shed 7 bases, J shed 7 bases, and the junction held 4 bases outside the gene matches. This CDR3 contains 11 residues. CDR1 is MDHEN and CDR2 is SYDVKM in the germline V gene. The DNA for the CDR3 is TGTGCCAGCATCACCGGGGGGGAGCAGTACTTC. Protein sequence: CASITGGEQYF.

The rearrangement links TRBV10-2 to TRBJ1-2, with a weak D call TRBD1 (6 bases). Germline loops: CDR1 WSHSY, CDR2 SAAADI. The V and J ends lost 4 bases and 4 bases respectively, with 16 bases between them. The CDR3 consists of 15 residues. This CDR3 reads CASSVKGGLGYGYTF. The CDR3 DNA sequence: TGCGCCAGCAGTGTCAAGGGGGGTTTGGGCTATGGCTACACCTTC.

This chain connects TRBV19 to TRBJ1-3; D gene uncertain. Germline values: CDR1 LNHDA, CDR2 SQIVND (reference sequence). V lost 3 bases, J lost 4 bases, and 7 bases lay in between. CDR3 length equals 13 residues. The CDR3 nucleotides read TGTGCCAGTAGTATTGGTGGCGGAAACACCATATATTTT. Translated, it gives CASSIGGGNTIYF.

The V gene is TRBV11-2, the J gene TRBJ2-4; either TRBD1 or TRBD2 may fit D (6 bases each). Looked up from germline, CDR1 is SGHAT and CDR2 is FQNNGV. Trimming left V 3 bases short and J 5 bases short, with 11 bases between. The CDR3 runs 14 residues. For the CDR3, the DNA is TGTGCCAGCAGCTTTGGAGGGGGTGAAAACATTCAGTACTTC. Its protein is CASSFGGGENIQYF.

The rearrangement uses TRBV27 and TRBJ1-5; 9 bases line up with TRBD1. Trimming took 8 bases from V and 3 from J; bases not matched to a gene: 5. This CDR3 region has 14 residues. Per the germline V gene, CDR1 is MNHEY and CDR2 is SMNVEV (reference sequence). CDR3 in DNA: TGTGCCAGCCGCGGGACAGGGAACAATCAGCCCCAGCATTTT. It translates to CASRGTGNNQPQHF.

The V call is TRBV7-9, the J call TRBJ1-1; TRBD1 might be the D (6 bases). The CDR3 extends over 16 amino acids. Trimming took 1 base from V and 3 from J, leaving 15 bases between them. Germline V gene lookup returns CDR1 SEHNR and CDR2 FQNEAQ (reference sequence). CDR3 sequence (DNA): TGTGCCAGCAGCTTAGGGCCCCCCAGGGGATACACTGAAGCTTTCTTT. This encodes CASSLGPPRGYTEAFF.

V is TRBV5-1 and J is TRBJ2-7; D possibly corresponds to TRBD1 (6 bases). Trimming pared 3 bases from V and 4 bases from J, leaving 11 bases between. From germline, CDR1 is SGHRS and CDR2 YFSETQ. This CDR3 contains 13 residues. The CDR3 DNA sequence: TGCGCCAGCAGCTCCACCCAGGGGTACGAGCAGTACTTC. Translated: CASSSTQGYEQYF.

In DNA, the CDR3 is TGTGCCAGCAGTTTATGGGGGGGCTTCACCTATGGCTACACCTTC. This encodes CASSLWGGFTYGYTF. The rearrangement uses TRBV28 and TRBJ1-2; a weak D match, TRBD1 (6 bases). Trimming pared 0 bases from V and 4 bases from J, leaving 12 bases between. CDR3 length equals 15 residues. Germline V lookup: CDR1 MDHEN, CDR2 SYDVKM.

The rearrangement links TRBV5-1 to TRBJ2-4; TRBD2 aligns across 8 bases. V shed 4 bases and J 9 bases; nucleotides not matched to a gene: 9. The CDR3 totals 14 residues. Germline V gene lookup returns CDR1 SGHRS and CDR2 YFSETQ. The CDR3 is CASSPPAGEAIQYF. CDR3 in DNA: TGCGCCAGCAGCCCCCCAGCGGGAGAGGCCATTCAGTACTTC.

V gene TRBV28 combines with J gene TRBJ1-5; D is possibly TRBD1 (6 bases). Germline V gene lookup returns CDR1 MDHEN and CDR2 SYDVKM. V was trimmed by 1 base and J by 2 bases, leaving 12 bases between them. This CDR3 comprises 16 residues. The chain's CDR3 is CASSLLGTLGNQPQHF. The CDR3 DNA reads TGTGCCAGCAGTTTATTAGGGACACTTGGCAATCAGCCCCAGCATTTT.